This T cell receptor beta chain stems from a study of cytomegalovirus exposure and HLA in healthy donors. PCR involved 60 Vbeta and 13 Jbeta primers. Some clones are missing from TCRdb's copy, which holds only in-frame ones; the method was immunoSEQ multiplex PCR. The sample includes roughly 160,000 clones, roughly 74% seen only once; the top ten take roughly 8.2%. The CDR3 runs 17 residues. Germline CDR1 MGHRA, CDR2 YSYEKL. V was shortened by 3 bases and J by 0 bases, with 16 bases between the two germline ends. The material sequenced was PBMCs. This chain uses TRBV4-1 with TRBJ2-3; D possibly corresponds to TRBD2 (6 bases). This sequence originates from a middle-aged woman in good health and CMV-seropositive. The CDR3 loop is CASSHSLAADSTDTQYF. Here the CDR3 DNA reads TGCGCCAGCAGCCACTCCTTAGCGGCCGATAGCACAGATACGCAGTATTTT.